This is a list of T cell receptor beta chains from one sample in a study of blood T cell repertoires in COVID-19. Clones were sequenced by immunoSEQ multiplex PCR, and TCRdb holds only the in-frame ones, with some missing. The data hold around 320,000 clones, with approximately 90% observed a single time. Sequenced sample: peripheral blood. These receptor sequences come from a woman under 40 who had recovered from COVID-19. Each CDR3 is given without its conserved first and last residue.

V gene: TRBV18
J gene: TRBJ2-5
CDR3 protein: ASSPRIGVQETQY

V gene: TRBV18
J gene: TRBJ1-5
CDR3 protein: ASSTADFNQPQH

V gene: TRBV5-1
J gene: TRBJ2-2
CDR3 protein: ASSLDLAGTGELF

V gene: TRBV6-5
J gene: TRBJ2-3
CDR3 protein: ASSYGTSGTDTQY

V gene: TRBV6-5
J gene: TRBJ2-3
CDR3 protein: ASIPGQGADTQY

V gene: TRBV5-4
J gene: TRBJ1-3
CDR3 protein: ASSLGGSGSGNTIY

V gene: TRBV18
J gene: TRBJ1-2
CDR3 protein: ASSPPGQERPYGYT

V gene: TRBV28
J gene: TRBJ1-3
CDR3 protein: ASSPGTGAGNTIY

V gene: TRBV7-8
J gene: TRBJ1-5
CDR3 protein: ASSLALTGTDYYSNQPQH

V gene: TRBV10-3
J gene: TRBJ1-1
CDR3 protein: AISGGDRATEAF

V gene: TRBV3-1/TRBV3-2
J gene: TRBJ1-2
CDR3 protein: ASSPGTETGYT

V gene: TRBV5-6
J gene: TRBJ1-5
CDR3 protein: ASRVQGSNQPQH

V gene: TRBV11-1
J gene: TRBJ2-7
CDR3 protein: ASSLALGREQY

V gene: TRBV7-8
J gene: TRBJ2-3
CDR3 protein: ASSASWERGFGDTQY